This T cell receptor beta chain was observed in a study of beta chain features in type 1 diabetes. Turning to the study itself: Patients shared similar age, gender and cell yields with healthy donors. General study findings and limits: Here, the possible influence of HLA type (on TCRB rearrangement) remained unresolved. Shortening that was moderate but significant affected the TCRB CDR3s of Type 1 diabetes patients in all four CD4+ subsets.

The germline gives CDR1 SGHDN, CDR2 FVKESK. V was trimmed by 2 bases and J by 9 bases, leaving 11 bases between them. The CDR3 length is 13 residues. TCRB transcripts that were expressed got sequenced, as all of the isolated RNA had been reverse transcribed. The assay was immunoSEQ multiplex PCR, and TCRdb's table has in-frame clones only and misses some. The sample yields roughly 280,000 clones, around 24% seen once. Heparinised blood was drawn once per donor, averaging approximately 100 mL. Stem cell-like memory, regulatory, central memory and naive CD4+ cells were sorted via CD45RO/CCR7/CD25/CD127/CD95/CD27. On this clone itself: Its cognate antigen is unknown.

This chain connects TRBV14 to TRBJ2-1, with a tentative D call TRBD2 (6 bases). This sequence was found in a woman in her 30s with type 1 diabetes. Sequences were obtained from naive CD4+ T cells from blood. Written as DNA, the CDR3 is TGTGCCAGCAGCCAACGGAGGGGTGGTGAGCAGTTCTTC. This codes for CASSQRRGGEQFF.